The clone carrying this TCR beta chain has just a few counts. This entry comes from a study of CD8+ T cells in alopecia areata. CDR1 and CDR2 from the germline V gene are LGHNA and YNFKEQ. The length of the CDR3 is 16 residues. V shed 0 bases, J shed 6 bases, and the junction held 3 bases outside the gene matches. After isolation, RNA underwent reverse transcription to generate cDNA as the sequencing template. Using immunoSEQ multiplex PCR, the repertoire was profiled, and TCRdb retains in-frame clones only, with some absent. This table holds over 100,000 clones, approximately 48% found once. The sequenced sample was CD8+ T cells sorted from blood, obtained at week 0. The V and J genes are TRBV4-2 and TRBJ2-1; 12 bases map to TRBD2. This TCR came from a human donor with alopecia areata. CDR3 nucleotides: TGTGCCAGCAGCCAAGATGCTAGCGGGGGGGCCAATGAGCAGTTCTTC. Its protein is CASSQDASGGANEQFF.